This T cell receptor (beta chain) was identified in a study of response to subunit inactivated influenza vaccine. Study outcomes and limitations: T cells newly recruited by each seasonal influenza vaccination are few, the authors suggested.

TCRdb ran MiXCR on the RT-PCR reads and lists one entry per CDR3 protein. This sample has approximately 310,000 distinct CDR3 sequences; 21% occur once, and the top ten carry roughly a tenth. As regards this clonotype: Its antigen remains unidentified.

V was pared by 1 base and J by 9 bases, with 18 bases between. CDR1 and CDR2 from the germline V gene are LGHNA and YNFKEQ. The CDR3 length is 15 residues. This sequence joins TRBV4-2 and TRBJ2-5; TRBD2 might be the D (6 bases). The input for sequencing was PBMCs from blood, taken less than 22 months after vaccination. The receptor was derived from a man between 50 and 75 years old who received an inactivated influenza vaccine. For the CDR3, the DNA is TGTGCCAGCAGCCAAGTTAGCCCCCCCTGGGAGGCCCAGTACTTC. This codes for CASSQVSPPWEAQYF.